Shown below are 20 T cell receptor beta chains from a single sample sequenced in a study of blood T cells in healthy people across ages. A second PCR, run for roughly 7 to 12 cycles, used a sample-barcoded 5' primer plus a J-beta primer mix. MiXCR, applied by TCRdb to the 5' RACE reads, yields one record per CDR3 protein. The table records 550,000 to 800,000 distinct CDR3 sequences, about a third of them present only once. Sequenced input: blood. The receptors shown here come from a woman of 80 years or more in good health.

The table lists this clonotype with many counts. CDR3 nucleotide sequence: TGTGCCAGCAGTGCCGCTATTAAAGGACTAGCCGATGCCTACGAGCAGTACTTC. Residues: CASSAAIKGLADAYEQYF. This chain connects TRBV2 to TRBJ2-7; TRBD2 aligns across 8 bases. The CDR3 is 18 residues long. J lost 2 bases, V lost 4 bases, and 16 bases had no gene match. CDR1 SNHLY and CDR2 FYNNEI come from the germline V gene. Looking up the rest from reference TRBV2 and TRBJ2-7 gives the full variable domain: EPEVTQTPSHQVTQMGQEVILRCVPISNHLYFYWYRQILGQKVEFLVSFYNNEISEKSEIFDDQFSVERPDGSNFTLKIRSTKLEDSAMYFCASSAAIKGLADAYEQYFGPGTRLTVT.

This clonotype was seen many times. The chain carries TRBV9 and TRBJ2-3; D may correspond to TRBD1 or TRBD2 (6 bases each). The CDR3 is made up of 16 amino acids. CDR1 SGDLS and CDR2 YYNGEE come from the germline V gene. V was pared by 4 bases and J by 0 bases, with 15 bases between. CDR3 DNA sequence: TGTGCCAGCAGCTCAGCAGGGGCGGGGAGCACAGATACGCAGTATTTT. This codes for CASSSAGAGSTDTQYF.

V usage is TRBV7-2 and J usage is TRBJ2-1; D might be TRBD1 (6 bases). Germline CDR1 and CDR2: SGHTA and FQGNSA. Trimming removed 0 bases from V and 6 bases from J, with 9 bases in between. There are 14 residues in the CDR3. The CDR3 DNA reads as TGTGCCAGCAGCTTAGCACAGGGTTTCAATGAGCAGTTCTTC. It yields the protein CASSLAQGFNEQFF.

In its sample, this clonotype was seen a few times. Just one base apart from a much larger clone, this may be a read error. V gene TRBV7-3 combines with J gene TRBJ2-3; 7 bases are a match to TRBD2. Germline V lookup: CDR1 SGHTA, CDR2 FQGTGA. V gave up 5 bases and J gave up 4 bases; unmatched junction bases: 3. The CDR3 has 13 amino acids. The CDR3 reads CASSHGGADTQYF. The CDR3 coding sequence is TGTGCCAGCAGCCATGGGGGGGCAGATACGCAGTATTTT.

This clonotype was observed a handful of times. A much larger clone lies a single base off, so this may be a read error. The CDR3 loop reads CSAASGLTSTDTRYF. Here the CDR3 DNA reads TGCAGTGCTGCTTCCGGATTGACTAGCACAGATACGCGGTATTTT. This rearrangement joins TRBV20-1 to TRBJ2-3; TRBD2 agrees at 7 bases. The CDR3 consists of 15 residues. Germline CDR1 reads DFQATT; CDR2 reads SNEGSKA (reference sequence).

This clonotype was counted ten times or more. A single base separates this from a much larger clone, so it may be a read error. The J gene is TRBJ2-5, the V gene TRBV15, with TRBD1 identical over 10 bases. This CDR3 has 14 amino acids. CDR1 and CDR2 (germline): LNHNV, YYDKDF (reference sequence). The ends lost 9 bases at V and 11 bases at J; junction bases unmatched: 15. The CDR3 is CATARTGGYNEQYF. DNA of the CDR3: TGTGCCACGGCACGGACAGGGGGTTACAATGAGCAGTACTTC. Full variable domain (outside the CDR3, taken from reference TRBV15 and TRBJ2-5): DAMVIQNPRYQVTQFGKPVTLSCSQTLNHNVMYWYQQKSSQAPKLLFHYYDKDFNNEADTPDNFQSRRPNTSFCFLDIRSPGLGDTAMYLCATARTGGYNEQYFGPGTRLLVL.

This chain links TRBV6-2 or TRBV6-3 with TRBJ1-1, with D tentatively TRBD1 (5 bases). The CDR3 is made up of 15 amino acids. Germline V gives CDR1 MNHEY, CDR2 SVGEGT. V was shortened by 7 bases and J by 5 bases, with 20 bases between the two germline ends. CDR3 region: CASTQTRSGGTEAFF. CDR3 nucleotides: TGTGCCAGCACCCAAACTCGGTCGGGGGGAACTGAAGCTTTCTTT.

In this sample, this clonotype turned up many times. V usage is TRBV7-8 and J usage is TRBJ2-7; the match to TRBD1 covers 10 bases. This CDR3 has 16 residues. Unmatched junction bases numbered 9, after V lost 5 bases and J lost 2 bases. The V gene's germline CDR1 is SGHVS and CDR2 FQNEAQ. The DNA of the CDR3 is TGTGCCAGCAGCCCATACACCGGGACAGGGGCCTACGAGCAGTACTTC. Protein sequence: CASSPYTGTGAYEQYF.

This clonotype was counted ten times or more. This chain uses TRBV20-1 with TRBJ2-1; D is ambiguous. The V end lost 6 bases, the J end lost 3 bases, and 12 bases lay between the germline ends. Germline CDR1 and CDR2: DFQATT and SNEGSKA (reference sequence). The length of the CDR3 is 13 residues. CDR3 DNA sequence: TGCAGTGCCGAAACGGGTATCTACAATGAGCAGTTCTTC. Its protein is CSAETGIYNEQFF.

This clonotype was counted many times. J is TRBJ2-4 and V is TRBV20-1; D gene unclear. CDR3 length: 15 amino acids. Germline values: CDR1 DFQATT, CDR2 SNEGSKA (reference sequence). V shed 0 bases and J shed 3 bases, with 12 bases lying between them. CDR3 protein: CSARDVQPLKNIQYF. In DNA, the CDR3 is TGCAGTGCTAGAGATGTGCAGCCACTCAAAAACATTCAGTACTTC.

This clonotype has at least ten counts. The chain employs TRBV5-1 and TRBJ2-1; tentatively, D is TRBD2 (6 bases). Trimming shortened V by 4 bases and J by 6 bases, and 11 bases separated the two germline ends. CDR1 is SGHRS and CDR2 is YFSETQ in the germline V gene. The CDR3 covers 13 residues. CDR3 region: CASSGGAVNEQFF. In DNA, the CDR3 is TGCGCCAGCAGCGGAGGGGCGGTCAATGAGCAGTTCTTC.

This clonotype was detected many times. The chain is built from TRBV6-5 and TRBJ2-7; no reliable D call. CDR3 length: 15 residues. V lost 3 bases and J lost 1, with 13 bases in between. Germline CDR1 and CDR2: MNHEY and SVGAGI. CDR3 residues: CASSYRPDASYEQYF. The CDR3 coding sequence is TGTGCCAGCAGTTATCGGCCTGATGCATCCTACGAGCAGTACTTC.

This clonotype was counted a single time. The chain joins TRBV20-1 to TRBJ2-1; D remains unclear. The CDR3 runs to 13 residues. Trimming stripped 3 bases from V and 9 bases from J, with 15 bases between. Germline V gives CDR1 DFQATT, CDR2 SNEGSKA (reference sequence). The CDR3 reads CSARAALTGEQFF. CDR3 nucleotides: TGCAGTGCTAGGGCGGCCCTCACCGGTGAGCAGTTCTTC.

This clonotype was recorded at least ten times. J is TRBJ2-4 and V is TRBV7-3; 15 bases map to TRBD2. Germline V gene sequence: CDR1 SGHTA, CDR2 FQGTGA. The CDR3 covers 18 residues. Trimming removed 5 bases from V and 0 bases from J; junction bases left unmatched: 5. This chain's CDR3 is CASSRQGLAGGAKNIQYF. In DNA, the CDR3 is TGTGCCAGCAGCAGACAGGGACTAGCGGGGGGAGCCAAAAACATTCAGTACTTC.

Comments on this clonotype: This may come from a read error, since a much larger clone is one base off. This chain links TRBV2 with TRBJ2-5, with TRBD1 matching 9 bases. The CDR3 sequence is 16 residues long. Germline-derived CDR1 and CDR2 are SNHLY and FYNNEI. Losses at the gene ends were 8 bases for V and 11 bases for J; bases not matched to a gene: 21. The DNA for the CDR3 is TGTGCCAGCGGTCAGATCCGTCCGGGACAGGGTGGGGGGCAGTACTTC. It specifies CASGQIRPGQGGGQYF.

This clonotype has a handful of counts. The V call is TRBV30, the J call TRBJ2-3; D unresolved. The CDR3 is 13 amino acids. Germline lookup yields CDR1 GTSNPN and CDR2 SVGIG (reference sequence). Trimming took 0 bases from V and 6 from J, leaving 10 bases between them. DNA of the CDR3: TGTGCCTGGAGTGTACCACCCTCGGATACGCAGTATTTT. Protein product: CAWSVPPSDTQYF.

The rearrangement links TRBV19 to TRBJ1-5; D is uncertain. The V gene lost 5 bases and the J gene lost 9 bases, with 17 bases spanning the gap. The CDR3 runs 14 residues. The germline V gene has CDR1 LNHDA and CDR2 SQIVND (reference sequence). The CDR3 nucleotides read TGTGCCAGTAGTCTGCGCGGCCGGCCCGGGCCCCAGCATTTT. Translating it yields CASSLRGRPGPQHF.

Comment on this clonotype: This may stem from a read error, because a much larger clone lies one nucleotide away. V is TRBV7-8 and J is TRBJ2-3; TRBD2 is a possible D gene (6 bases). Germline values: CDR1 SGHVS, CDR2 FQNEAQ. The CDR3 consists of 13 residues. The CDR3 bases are TGTGCCAACAGCTTAGAACGGGGGAATACGCAGTATTTT. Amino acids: CANSLERGNTQYF.

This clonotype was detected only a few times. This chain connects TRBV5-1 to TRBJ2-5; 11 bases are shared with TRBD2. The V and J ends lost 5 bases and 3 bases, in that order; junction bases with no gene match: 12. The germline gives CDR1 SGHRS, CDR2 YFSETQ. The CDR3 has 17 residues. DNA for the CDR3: TGCGCCAGCAGTTCGGGACTAGCGGTGATGAGAGAAGAGACCCAGTACTTC. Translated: CASSSGLAVMREETQYF.

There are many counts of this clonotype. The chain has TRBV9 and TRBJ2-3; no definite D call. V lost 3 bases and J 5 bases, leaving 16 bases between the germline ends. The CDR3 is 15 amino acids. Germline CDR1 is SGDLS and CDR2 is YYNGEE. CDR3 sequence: CASSAYSRNVDTQYF. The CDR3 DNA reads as TGTGCCAGCAGCGCCTATTCAAGAAACGTAGATACGCAGTATTTT.